This record concerns one T cell receptor beta chain sequence. The data were obtained in a study of CD8 T cells in Susac syndrome. Relapsing-remitting disease, either stable or active, was present in the multiple sclerosis controls, who were treatment-naive patients. V shed 0 bases and J 4 bases; nucleotides not matched to a gene: 9. The CDR3 contains 16 residues. Per germline, CDR1 GTSNPN and CDR2 SVGIG (reference sequence). The RNA, about 0.5 to 1 ug, was put through reverse transcription using random hexamers. With immunoSEQ multiplex PCR, TCR beta CDR3 was amplified across 54 Vbeta and 13 Jbeta. TCRdb recomputed calls from the immunoSEQ multiplex PCR reads with MiXCR, one row per CDR3 protein. Of just over 300,000 distinct CDR3 sequences detected, roughly 94% appear once; the ten largest clones hold 0.06% to 0.075%.

The sequenced sample was CD4+ T cells from PBMCs. The chain links TRBV30 to TRBJ1-1, with 9 bases aligning to TRBD1. The receptor was isolated from a human donor with multiple sclerosis. The CDR3 sequence: CAWSVPLTGGGTEAFF. The CDR3 DNA reads TGTGCCTGGAGTGTGCCTCTTACAGGGGGCGGCACTGAAGCTTTCTTT.